This passage covers 25 T cell receptor beta chains from one sample sequenced in a study of T cells of healthy individuals. TCRdb independently ran MiXCR on the 5' RACE reads; one entry per CDR3 protein. The sample yields 60,000 to 70,000 distinct CDR3 sequences, 15% to 20% seen once. The receptors originated from a human donor in good health.

V is TRBV5-1 and J is TRBJ1-4, with a possible D match to TRBD1 (5 bases). Trimming pared 4 bases from V and 3 bases from J, leaving 13 bases between. Germline-derived CDR1 and CDR2 are SGHRS and YFSETQ. The CDR3 length is 15 residues. The CDR3 sequence: CASSLGQGANEKLFF. CDR3 in DNA: TGCGCCAGCAGCCTTGGCCAGGGCGCTAATGAAAAACTGTTTTTT.

This clonotype was picked up many times. The V call is TRBV4-2, the J call TRBJ2-3, with TRBD2 matching over 7 bases. Germline assignment: CDR1 LGHNA and CDR2 YNFKEQ. After removal of 0 bases from V and 6 bases from J, the junction contained 6 bases not matched to a gene. This CDR3 contains 15 residues. The CDR3 DNA reads TGTGCCAGCAGCCAAGAGGGGCGGGAGACCGATACGCAGTATTTT. Translating gives CASSQEGRETDTQYF.

The chain uses TRBV6-5 and TRBJ2-2, with 11 bases matching TRBD1. The ends lost 0 bases at V and 10 bases at J; junction bases unmatched: 19. CDR3 length: 20 residues. Germline V gene sequence: CDR1 MNHEY, CDR2 SVGAGI. The CDR3 sequence is CASSYSGFETGTGGPQELFF. The DNA for the CDR3 is TGTGCCAGCAGTTACTCTGGTTTCGAGACCGGGACAGGGGGTCCCCAGGAGCTGTTTTTT.

The chain couples TRBV5-4 to TRBJ2-5; 9 positions match TRBD1. The V gene's germline CDR1 is SGHNT and CDR2 YYREEE (reference sequence). This CDR3 is 15 amino acids long. V shed 4 bases and J 5 bases; nucleotides not matched to a gene: 9. The CDR3 here is CASSEWTGVMETQYF. CDR3 nucleotide sequence: TGTGCCAGCAGCGAATGGACAGGGGTGATGGAGACCCAGTACTTC.

The chain combines TRBV7-6 with TRBJ1-3; no clear D gene. In germline, CDR1 is SGHVS, CDR2 FNYEAQ. Trimming cost V 0 bases and J 0 bases, with 9 bases left between them. The CDR3 covers 16 residues. The CDR3 protein is CASSLAAGRSGNTIYF. The CDR3 DNA sequence: TGTGCCAGCAGCTTAGCCGCCGGGCGCTCTGGAAACACCATATATTTT.

This clonotype was seen a handful of times. The chain combines TRBV11-2 with TRBJ2-7; a possible D gene is TRBD1 (6 bases). The V and J ends lost 5 bases and 3 bases respectively, with 14 bases between them. Germline-derived CDR1 and CDR2 are SGHAT and FQNNGV. The CDR3 covers 14 residues. The CDR3 DNA sequence: TGTGCCAGCAGCCAAGGGACAATCGGCTACGAGCAGTACTTC. Residues: CASSQGTIGYEQYF.

This sequence joins TRBV28 and TRBJ2-5; D is possibly TRBD1 or TRBD2 (6 bases each). V gave up 5 bases and J gave up 5 bases, with 18 bases separating them. Germline-derived CDR1 and CDR2 are MDHEN and SYDVKM. The CDR3 extends over 15 amino acids. CDR3 sequence (DNA): TGTGCCAGCAGTCATCCTTGGGGGGCCGATGAGACCCAGTACTTC. Translating gives CASSHPWGADETQYF.

This clonotype was seen many times. The chain links TRBV29-1 to TRBJ2-7, with D possibly being TRBD1 (6 bases). Trimming left V 7 bases short and J 3 bases short, with 16 bases between. The CDR3 has 13 amino acids. CDR1 and CDR2 (germline): SQVTM, ANQGSEA. In DNA form, the CDR3 reads TGCAGCGCTAGAGGACAGAATCTCTACGAGCAGTACTTC. Translation gives CSARGQNLYEQYF.

This clonotype showed up just a few times. The J gene is TRBJ2-5, the V gene TRBV10-2; 9 nucleotides align to TRBD1. This CDR3 comprises 16 residues. Germline CDR1 WSHSY, CDR2 SAAADI. V lost 7 bases, J lost 2 bases, and 11 bases stayed unmatched. CDR3 amino acids: CASKPVAGTGQETQYF. The CDR3 coding sequence is TGCGCCAGCAAGCCCGTAGCCGGGACAGGGCAAGAGACCCAGTACTTC.

The rearrangement uses TRBV27 and TRBJ2-2, with TRBD2 matching 12 bases. The CDR3 length is 15 residues. Germline lookup yields CDR1 MNHEY and CDR2 SMNVEV (reference sequence). V lost 7 bases to trimming and J lost 6 bases; unmatched junction nucleotides: 6. CDR3 residues: CASKRTSGRSGELFF. The DNA of the CDR3 is TGTGCCAGCAAACGCACTAGCGGGAGGTCCGGGGAGCTGTTTTTT.

A few counts support this clonotype. The gene calls are TRBV10-3 and TRBJ2-1, with 8 positions matching TRBD1. The CDR3 extends over 13 amino acids. With 2 bases clipped from V and 6 bases from J, the junction kept 0 bases outside the gene matches. Germline CDR1 is ENHRY and CDR2 is SYGVKD. The CDR3 coding sequence is TGTGCCATCAGTGAGGGACAGGGCAATGAGCAGTTCTTC. Translating it yields CAISEGQGNEQFF.

This chain links TRBV27 with TRBJ1-1; D call uncertain. The CDR3 sequence is 13 residues long. Trimming removed 3 bases at V and 1 base at J, with 6 bases between. The V gene's germline CDR1 is MNHEY and CDR2 SMNVEV (reference sequence). CDR3 protein: CASSFMQNTEAFF. DNA for the CDR3: TGTGCCAGCAGTTTCATGCAGAACACTGAAGCTTTCTTT.

Ten or more counts support this clonotype. J is TRBJ2-7 and V is TRBV11-2; D gene ambiguous. Trimming took off 1 base at V and 2 bases at J, with 15 bases between the two ends. The CDR3 length is 16 residues. Germline CDR1 and CDR2: SGHAT and FQNNGV. This CDR3 reads CASSLVFGGAAYEQYF. CDR3 bases: TGTGCCAGCAGCTTAGTTTTTGGCGGCGCCGCCTACGAGCAGTACTTC. The full variable domain, in which reference TRBV11-2 and TRBJ2-7 provide the parts outside the CDR3, is EAGVAQSPRYKIIEKRQSVAFWCNPISGHATLYWYQQILGQGPKLLIQFQNNGVVDDSQLPKDRFSAERLKGVDSTLKIQPAKLEDSAVYLCASSLVFGGAAYEQYFGPGTRLTVT.

CDR3 in amino acids: CASRPGQGAYEQYF. CDR3 bases: TGTGCCAGCAGGCCGGGACAGGGTGCCTACGAGCAGTACTTC. V usage is TRBV6-1 and J usage is TRBJ2-7; 9 nucleotides match TRBD1. Trimming cost V 6 bases and J 2 bases; bases outside gene matches: 5. The CDR3 runs to 14 residues. The V gene's germline CDR1 is MNHNS and CDR2 SASEGT.

This clonotype has ten or more counts. The V call is TRBV2, the J call TRBJ2-1, with a possible D match to TRBD2 (6 bases). The CDR3 extends over 15 amino acids. CDR1 is SNHLY, CDR2 FYNNEI, per germline. V was cut by 5 bases and J by 2 bases, with 13 bases left in between. The chain's CDR3 is CASSLRLVAYNEQFF. The CDR3 region has the DNA TGTGCCAGCAGTCTCCGACTAGTTGCCTACAATGAGCAGTTCTTC.

The J gene is TRBJ2-2, the V gene TRBV3-1; D gene uncertain. CDR3 length: 13 amino acids. The V and J ends lost 4 bases and 7 bases respectively, with 10 bases between them. In germline, CDR1 is LGHDT, CDR2 YNNKEL (reference sequence). The CDR3 sequence is CASSPNSFGELFF. The CDR3 nucleotides read TGTGCCAGCAGCCCTAATTCTTTCGGGGAGCTGTTTTTT.

J is TRBJ2-5 and V is TRBV20-1; 7 bases are a match to TRBD1. CDR1 and CDR2 (germline): DFQATT, SNEGSKA (reference sequence). V lost 0 bases and J lost 4; bases outside the gene matches: 8. The length of the CDR3 is 15 residues. CDR3 region: CSARDGGQARETQYF. DNA of the CDR3: TGCAGTGCTAGAGACGGCGGACAGGCCAGAGAGACCCAGTACTTC.

This clonotype was counted many times. The J gene is TRBJ2-4, the V gene TRBV7-9, with D uncertain. The CDR3 is 16 residues long. The V and J ends lost 5 bases and 0 bases respectively, with 14 bases between them. CDR1 SEHNR and CDR2 FQNEAQ come from the germline V gene (reference sequence). CDR3 in amino acids: CASSIEPGLAKNIQYF. DNA of the CDR3: TGTGCCAGCAGCATTGAACCGGGCTTAGCCAAAAACATTCAGTACTTC.

The V call is TRBV5-6, the J call TRBJ2-7; TRBD1 matches 7 bases. This CDR3 region has 16 residues. With 2 bases clipped from V and 3 bases from J, the junction kept 11 bases outside the gene matches. Germline assignment: CDR1 SGHDT and CDR2 YYEEEE. CDR3 sequence: CASSLTAGTELYEQYF. The CDR3 region has the DNA TGTGCCAGCAGCTTAACTGCCGGGACAGAGCTCTACGAGCAGTACTTC.

This clonotype was seen at least ten times. This rearrangement joins TRBV12-3 or TRBV12-4 to TRBJ2-1; 8 bases are shared with TRBD1. This CDR3 comprises 15 residues. The trim removed 1 base at V and 7 bases at J, leaving 6 bases unmatched. The CDR3 DNA follows: TGTGCCAGCAGTTTAGGACAGGGGACTCCGAATGAGCAGTTCTTC. This codes for CASSLGQGTPNEQFF.

In its sample, this clonotype was seen many times. The chain employs TRBV15 and TRBJ2-5; TRBD1 aligns across 7 bases. Looked up from germline, CDR1 is LNHNV and CDR2 is YYDKDF (reference sequence). With V trimmed by 5 bases and J by 2 bases, 5 bases remained unmatched. The CDR3 length is 14 residues. In DNA form, the CDR3 reads TGTGCCACCAGCGTTGGGACAGTACAAGAGACCCAGTACTTC. Translated, it gives CATSVGTVQETQYF.

This chain connects TRBV13 to TRBJ1-5; tentatively, D is TRBD1 (6 bases). The CDR3 runs 15 residues. Per the germline V gene, CDR1 is PRHDT and CDR2 is FYEKMQ (reference sequence). V gave up 5 bases and J gave up 5 bases, with 16 bases separating them. CDR3 region: CASSLSDRDYQPQHF. The CDR3 nucleotides read TGTGCCAGCAGCCTGTCGGACAGAGACTATCAGCCCCAGCATTTT.

In its sample, this clonotype was seen many times. The chain employs TRBV18 and TRBJ1-2; D uncertain. Trimming removed 2 bases from V and 4 bases from J, with 11 bases in between. The germline gives CDR1 KGHSH, CDR2 LQKENI. CDR3 length: 14 amino acids. CDR3 sequence: CASSPLAGPYGYTF. The CDR3 region has the DNA TGTGCCAGCTCACCATTAGCAGGCCCCTATGGCTACACCTTC.

This chain connects TRBV20-1 to TRBJ2-5; weak D call: TRBD2 (6 bases). Germline lookup yields CDR1 DFQATT and CDR2 SNEGSKA (reference sequence). The V end lost 5 bases, the J end lost 5 bases, and 18 bases lay between the germline ends. The CDR3 extends over 14 amino acids. CDR3 in DNA: TGCAGTGCTTCGGAAAGGAGGGTTGGGGAGACCCAGTACTTC. It is translated as CSASERRVGETQYF.

This clonotype was counted many times. The V call is TRBV30, the J call TRBJ1-5; perhaps TRBD1 as D (5 bases). The V gene's germline CDR1 is GTSNPN and CDR2 SVGIG (reference sequence). The V gene lost 3 bases and the J gene lost 4 bases, with 13 bases spanning the gap. The CDR3 extends over 14 amino acids. Written as DNA, the CDR3 is TGTGCCTGGAGAGGTCAGACAGATAATCAGCCCCAGCATTTT. Protein product: CAWRGQTDNQPQHF.